A selection of T cell receptor beta chains follows, all from one sample in a study of T cell changes during pregnancy in multiple sclerosis. Repertoires were generated with immunoSEQ multiplex PCR, while TCRdb's copy carries only in-frame clones and drops some. Among roughly 40,000 clones, roughly 90% were seen once, and the ten largest hold 10% to 15%. The sample here was CD8+ T cells from peripheral blood mononuclear cells, taken in the first trimester of pregnancy. These receptors were collected from a female donor with multiple sclerosis, enrolled in a pregnancy study. CDR3s include the opening cysteine and the closing phenylalanine or tryptophan. The order of the fields is V gene, D gene, J gene, clone size, CDR3 protein, CDR3 DNA. The D gene is left open where the match is weak. Only part of the rows carry a size: once, few, many, or a class if the clone is expanded.

>TRBV10-3|NA|TRBJ2-7|NA
CATLGGDYEQYF
TGTGCCACCCTCGGCGGCGACTACGAGCAGTACTTC
>TRBV9|TRBD1|TRBJ2-7|NA
CASSADRGGSYEQYF
TGTGCCAGCAGCGCCGACAGGGGGGGCTCCTACGAGCAGTACTTC
>TRBV6-5|TRBD1|TRBJ2-2|NA
CASSSSPTGLTGELFF
TGTGCCAGCAGTTCTTCCCCGACAGGGTTGACCGGGGAGCTGTTTTTT
>TRBV5-4|TRBD1|TRBJ2-7|few
CASSLTGLDEQYF
TGTGCCAGCAGCCTGACAGGGCTCGACGAGCAGTACTTC
>TRBV11-2|NA|TRBJ2-7|NA
CASSLDLSSRGSYEQYF
TGTGCCAGCAGCTTAGATCTGAGCTCAAGGGGCTCCTACGAGCAGTACTTC
>TRBV13|NA|TRBJ2-1|NA
CASTRGQAGYNEQFF
TGTGCCAGCACTCGCGGCCAAGCTGGGTACAATGAGCAGTTCTTC
>TRBV27|NA|TRBJ2-7|NA
CASSPGTPYEQYF
TGTGCCAGCAGTCCTGGGACTCCCTACGAGCAGTACTTC
>TRBV7-2|NA|TRBJ2-7|NA
CASSLGLEQYF
TGTGCCAGCAGCTTGGGGCTCGAGCAGTACTTC
>TRBV7-3|NA|TRBJ2-2|NA
CASSLYVGGTGELFF
TGTGCCAGCAGCTTATATGTGGGGGGCACCGGGGAGCTGTTTTTT
>TRBV27|TRBD2|TRBJ2-7|NA
CASSLNLGTSGGNEQYF
TGTGCCAGCAGTCTCAATCTTGGGACTAGCGGGGGGAACGAGCAGTACTTC
>TRBV18|TRBD1|TRBJ1-3|once
CASSPHPGQVLGNTIYF
TGTGCCAGCTCACCCCACCCGGGACAGGTGCTTGGAAACACCATATATTTT
>TRBV11-2|TRBD1|TRBJ1-1|NA
CASSLVAGGVEAFF
TGTGCCAGCAGCTTAGTGGCAGGGGGCGTTGAAGCTTTCTTT
>TRBV15|NA|TRBJ1-1|NA
CATRFRGGTEAFF
TGTGCCACCAGATTCAGGGGAGGGACTGAAGCTTTCTTT
>TRBV19|NA|TRBJ2-7|NA
CASSSQGYEQYF
TGTGCCAGTAGTTCACAGGGCTACGAGCAGTACTTC
>TRBV7-8|NA|TRBJ2-7|NA
CASSLASRNEQYF
TGTGCCAGCAGCTTGGCCAGTCGAAACGAGCAGTACTTC
>TRBV29-1|NA|TRBJ1-2|NA
CSVDEGAKYGYTF
TGCAGCGTTGATGAGGGCGCCAAGTATGGCTACACCTTC